Included here is one TCR beta chain sequence, with context. The data originate from a study of shared clonotypes between healthy human individuals. Trimming pared 5 bases from V and 5 bases from J, leaving 15 bases between. CDR1 and CDR2 from the germline V gene are LNHDA and SQIVND (reference sequence). The CDR3 contains 15 residues. Deep-level settings were used for running the assay. Original processing methods: Junction-only sequences without quality scores were provided by ImmunoSEQ, so filtering was different. Clones were read by immunoSEQ multiplex PCR, and TCRdb kept only the in-frame ones, dropping some. V and J calls and clone size are those listed in that table; D and trimming were worked out from the DNA. The table includes about 1.5 million clones, about 98% detected once.

The rearrangement uses TRBV19 and TRBJ2-2; maybe TRBD1 (6 bases). This sequence originates from a man aged 30-40 years in good health. Input material: naive CD4+ T cells sorted from blood. The subset here: CD45RA+ positively selected. The CDR3 is CASSPGTRWTGELFF. The CDR3 DNA reads as TGTGCCAGTAGTCCCGGGACAAGATGGACCGGGGAGCTGTTTTTT.